These 7 T cell receptor beta chains came from one sample sequenced in a study of T-cell memory formation after mild COVID-19. Each CDR3 protein gets one entry after TCRdb re-called the 5' RACE reads with MiXCR. This sample has around 440,000 distinct CDR3 sequences, with 15% to 20% found just once. Sequenced: PBMCs or a T cell subset sorted from them (not recorded which). Receptor source: an adult woman who had mild COVID-19 (a few samples of this study predate the infection). Cell type and time point are not known.

This sequence joins TRBV18 and TRBJ2-3; D remains ambiguous. The CDR3 length is 15 residues. V lost 4 bases to trimming and J lost 0 bases, with 11 bases between them. Germline-derived CDR1 and CDR2 are KGHSH and LQKENI. The CDR3 reads CASSRLSGSTDTQYF. Written as DNA, the CDR3 is TGTGCCAGCTCACGCCTGAGTGGGAGCACAGATACGCAGTATTTT. Based on the CDR3 plus reference TRBV18 and TRBJ2-3, the full variable domain is NAGVMQNPRHLVRRRGQEARLRCSPMKGHSHVYWYRQLPEEGLKFMVYLQKENIIDESGMPKERFSAEFPKEGPSILRIQQVVRGDSAAYFCASSRLSGSTDTQYFGPGTRLTVL.

Ten or more counts support this clonotype. In nucleotides, the CDR3 is TGTGCCAGCAGCCTCGTCAACTATGGCTACACCTTC. Amino acids: CASSLVNYGYTF. The chain couples TRBV5-6 to TRBJ1-2; D is undetermined. CDR3 length equals 12 residues. The germline CDR1 and CDR2 sequences are SGHDT and YYEEEE. Trimming removed 4 bases from V and 2 bases from J, with 6 bases in between. The variable domain in full, completed from reference TRBV5-6 and TRBJ1-2, reads DAGVTQSPTHLIKTRGQQVTLRCSPKSGHDTVSWYQQALGQGPQFIFQYYEEEERQRGNFPDRFSGHQFPNYSSELNVNALLLGDSALYLCASSLVNYGYTFGSGTRLTVV.

This clonotype showed up just a few times. The rearrangement uses TRBV6-1 and TRBJ2-1; 9 nucleotides align to TRBD2. Trimming cost V 3 bases and J 6 bases; bases outside gene matches: 3. Per germline, CDR1 MNHNS and CDR2 SASEGT. This CDR3 is built from 14 residues. The CDR3 coding sequence is TGTGCCAGCAGTGATGCGGGGGGGCGCAATGAGCAGTTCTTC. Its translation: CASSDAGGRNEQFF.

This clonotype has at least ten counts. The chain carries TRBV7-6 and TRBJ1-6; 8 nucleotides align to TRBD1. The germline CDR1 and CDR2 sequences are SGHVS and FNYEAQ. V lost 3 bases and J lost 9; bases outside the gene matches: 7. The CDR3 is made up of 15 amino acids. CDR3 in DNA: TGTGCCAGCAGCTTGACAGGGGATAGAAGTTCACCCCTCCACTTT. Translated: CASSLTGDRSSPLHF.

The chain carries TRBV5-5 and TRBJ1-1; possibly TRBD1 for D (5 bases). V was shortened by 4 bases and J by 0 bases, with 10 bases between the two germline ends. In germline, CDR1 is SGHKS, CDR2 YYEKEE (reference sequence). The CDR3 length is 14 residues. The CDR3 DNA reads TGTGCCAGCAGCCCGTCGACAGTGAACACTGAAGCTTTCTTT. Protein sequence: CASSPSTVNTEAFF.

This clonotype turned up a few times. The V call is TRBV23-1, the J call TRBJ2-7, with 9 bases aligning to TRBD2. TRBV23-1 is an open reading frame, and its role is uncertain. CDR3 size: 18 residues. The ends lost 0 bases at V and 3 bases at J; junction bases unmatched: 12. DNA of the CDR3: TGCGCCAGCAGTCAATCTAGGGTCGGCGGGAGGGCCATCTACGAGCAGTACTTC. It is translated as CASSQSRVGGRAIYEQYF.

Ten or more counts support this clonotype. J is TRBJ2-7 and V is TRBV4-2; weak D call: TRBD1 (5 bases). The length of the CDR3 is 13 residues. Germline-derived CDR1 and CDR2 are LGHNA and YNFKEQ. V lost 0 bases and J lost 3, with 6 bases in between. The CDR3 DNA reads TGTGCCAGCAGCCAAGATCAGGGCTACGAGCAGTACTTC. This encodes CASSQDQGYEQYF.